These T cell receptor beta chains were read from a single sample in a study of cytotoxic CD8 clonotypes in ibrutinib-treated CLL. Clones were read by immunoSEQ multiplex PCR, and TCRdb kept only the in-frame ones, dropping some. Of about 25,000 clones listed, under 85% are singletons. Material: PBMCs, obtained before ibrutinib treatment. All receptors come from a human donor with chronic lymphocytic leukemia. The CDR3 runs from the conserved cysteine through the conserved F or W. A D gene is named only where the DNA matches it firmly. Some rows mark clone size as missing; the rest say once, few, many or name a class of expanded clone.

>TRBD2|-|TRBV10-1|15|TRBJ2-1
TGCGCCAGCAGTGAGGAGGGAGGGCCTTACAATGAGCAGTTCTTC
CASSEEGGPYNEQFF
>-|-|TRBV21-1|13|TRBJ2-7
TGTGCCAGCATCGTCTTTATGCGGAACGAGCAGTACTTC
CASIVFMRNEQYF
>-|-|TRBV10-1|16|TRBJ2-2
TGCGCCAGCAGTGAGAGTGTCGGAGCGAACACCGGGGAGCTGTTTTTT
CASSESVGANTGELFF
>TRBD2|-|TRBV9|19|TRBJ2-1
TGTGCCAGCAGCCAAGCCGGGACTAGCGGGAGGGTAGCCTACAATGAGCAGTTCTTC
CASSQAGTSGRVAYNEQFF
>TRBD2|-|TRBV27|15|TRBJ2-3
TGTGCCAGCAGTTTCACGGGGACTAGCGCAGATACGCAGTATTTT
CASSFTGTSADTQYF
>-|-|TRBV7-9|13|TRBJ2-7
TGTGCCAGTTCCAGGGGATCGACCTACGAGCAGTACTTC
CASSRGSTYEQYF
>TRBD2|-|TRBV7-7|18|TRBJ2-2
TGTGCCAGCAGCTCGCGGACTAGCGGGAGCTACAACACCGGGGAGCTGTTTTTT
CASSSRTSGSYNTGELFF
>-|-|TRBV27|13|TRBJ1-3
TGTGCCATGACTAGGGTGGGAGGAAACACCATATATTTT
CAMTRVGGNTIYF
>TRBD1|-|TRBV7-2|15|TRBJ1-1
TGTGCCAGCAGCTTAGAGGGACAGCTTACGAAAGGAGCTTTCTTT
CASSLEGQLTKGAFF
>TRBD1|-|TRBV5-1|16|TRBJ1-1
TGCGCCAGCAGCTTGGCCTTGGGACAGGGCTTCACTGAAGCTTTCTTT
CASSLALGQGFTEAFF
>-|-|TRBV30|14|TRBJ2-6
TGTGCCTGGAGTACGAGTTCTGGGGCCAACGTCCTGACTTTC
CAWSTSSGANVLTF
>TRBD2|few|TRBV5-4|16|TRBJ2-3
TGTGCCAGCAGCTTGGGTAGCGGGCGTAGCACAGATACGCAGTATTTT
CASSLGSGRSTDTQYF
>TRBD2|-|TRBV19|12|TRBJ2-5
TGTGCCAGTAGTCCGGGGGGAGAGACCCAGTACTTC
CASSPGGETQYF
>-|-|TRBV6-1|15|TRBJ1-2
TGTGCCAGCAGTGATGTACCACCTACTAACTATGGCTACACCTTC
CASSDVPPTNYGYTF
>-|-|TRBV19|16|TRBJ2-7
TGTGCCAGTAGTTCGTCGATTAGGACAGAAACCTACGAGCAGTACTTC
CASSSSIRTETYEQYF
>-|-|TRBV1|15|TRBJ2-7
TGCACCAGCAGCCAAGTGTTCGATCATTCCTACGAGCAGTACTTC
CTSSQVFDHSYEQYF
>-|-|TRBV6-1|16|TRBJ2-4
TGTGCCAGCAGTGAAATGGCAGCTTTAGCCAAAAACATTCAGTACTTC
CASSEMAALAKNIQYF
>TRBD2|few|TRBV5-5|14|TRBJ2-1
TGTGCCAGCAGCATAGGGACTAGTGAGTATGAGCAGTTCTTC
CASSIGTSEYEQFF
>-|-|TRBV5-1|14|TRBJ2-7
TGCGCCAGCAGCCACGGGCAGGGCAATGAGAAGCAGTACTTC
CASSHGQGNEKQYF
>-|few|TRBV19|13|TRBJ1-2
TGTGCCAGTAGTATGGGTAGGGAATATGGCTACACCTTC
CASSMGREYGYTF
>TRBD2|-|TRBV28|13|TRBJ2-3
TGTGCCAGCAGCCCTAGCGGGCTTGATACGCAGTATTTT
CASSPSGLDTQYF
>-|-|TRBV5-8|15|TRBJ1-5
TGTGCCAGCAGCTTGGTCGGGGCAGGCGGTCAGCCCCAGCATTTT
CASSLVGAGGQPQHF
>TRBD1|-|TRBV29-1|12|TRBJ2-5
TGCAGCGTTTGGGACAGCCAAGAGACCCAGTACTTC
CSVWDSQETQYF
>-|few|TRBV2|13|TRBJ2-7
TGTGCCAGCAGTGAAGTAGCGGTCTACGAGCAGTACTTC
CASSEVAVYEQYF
>-|few|TRBV4-3|16|TRBJ2-7
TGCGCCAGCAGCCAGGCTAATTTGGACAGACCCTACGAGCAGTACTTC
CASSQANLDRPYEQYF
>-|few|TRBV7-2|13|TRBJ2-7
TGTGCCAGCAGCCCCGGTGTGGCCTACGAGCAGTACTTC
CASSPGVAYEQYF
>-|-|TRBV9|16|TRBJ2-7
TGTGCCAGCAGCGTAGAGTGGGACGGAGCCTCCTACGAGCAGTACTTC
CASSVEWDGASYEQYF
>TRBD1|-|TRBV7-8|18|TRBJ1-3
TGTGCCAGCAGGTCCGGGACAGGGGGCGCCGCCTCTGGAAACACCATATATTTT
CASRSGTGGAASGNTIYF
>TRBD1|-|TRBV19|15|TRBJ1-1
TGTGCCAGTAAATGGACAGGGTCCATGAACACTGAAGCTTTCTTT
CASKWTGSMNTEAFF
>-|-|TRBV19|13|TRBJ2-3
TGTGCCAGTAGTAAGGGGGGCATAGATACGCAGTATTTT
CASSKGGIDTQYF
>TRBD1|-|TRBV27|15|TRBJ2-2
TGTGCCAGCTCTAGGGGGACAGGGAACACCGGGGAGCTGTTTTTT
CASSRGTGNTGELFF
>-|-|TRBV15|16|TRBJ2-7
TGTGCCACCAGCAGAGGGGGGGCTGGCCGAGCCTACGAGCAGTACTTC
CATSRGGAGRAYEQYF
>TRBD1|-|TRBV7-3|16|TRBJ1-1
TGTGCCAGCAGCTTATGGGGGGGACAGTCAAGAACTGAAGCTTTCTTT
CASSLWGGQSRTEAFF
>TRBD2|-|TRBV4-1|20|TRBJ2-6
TGCGCCAGCAGCCAGATTGGACTAGCGGGAGATTACACTGGGGCCAACGTCCTGACTTTC
CASSQIGLAGDYTGANVLTF
>-|few|TRBV15|16|TRBJ1-1
TGTGCCACCAGCAGAGACCATTCCACGATTGGCACTGAAGCTTTCTTT
CATSRDHSTIGTEAFF
>-|-|TRBV5-4|14|TRBJ2-7
TGTGCCAGCAGCCCACTAGGAGGAGCCTACGAGCAGTACTTC
CASSPLGGAYEQYF
>-|-|TRBV2|12|TRBJ2-5
TGTGCCAGCAGTGGGGACTCCGGCCGGGAGTACTTC
CASSGDSGREYF
>-|-|TRBV28|12|TRBJ2-5
TGTGCCAGCTTCAAGGGGGTGGAGACCCAGTACTTC
CASFKGVETQYF
>TRBD2|-|TRBV18|16|TRBJ2-7
TGTGCCAGCTCTCTGCAAACCGGGACTAGCGGCGACGAGCAGTACTTC
CASSLQTGTSGDEQYF
>-|-|TRBV5-1|15|TRBJ1-1
TGCGCCAGCAGCTATTCAGGGGACTCGAACACTGAAGCTTTCTTT
CASSYSGDSNTEAFF
>TRBD1|-|TRBV19|14|TRBJ2-3
TGTGCCAGTAGTTTGGGACAGGGGACAGATACGCAGTATTTT
CASSLGQGTDTQYF
>TRBD1|-|TRBV5-5|14|TRBJ2-7
TGTGCCAGCAGCGAGAGGACAGGGAACGACGAGCAGTACTTC
CASSERTGNDEQYF
>-|-|TRBV4-1|16|TRBJ2-1
TGCGCCAGCAGCCAAGATCGGGCGCCTTCCTACAATGAGCAGTTCTTC
CASSQDRAPSYNEQFF
>TRBD1|-|TRBV6-5|14|TRBJ2-5
TGTGCCAGCAGAGCCGCCGGGACAGGGGAGACCCAGTACTTC
CASRAAGTGETQYF
>-|-|TRBV21-1|9|TRBJ2-7
TGTGCCGGATCCTACGAGCAGTACTTC
CAGSYEQYF
>-|-|TRBV5-5|16|TRBJ2-1
TGTGCCAGCAGCTTGGATCCGGGGAGCTCCTACAATGAGCAGTTCTTC
CASSLDPGSSYNEQFF